This T cell receptor (beta chain) stems from a study of early T cells in non-severe SARS-CoV-2 infection. This clonotype was found a few times. Germline V gene data show CDR1 as MNHEY and CDR2 as SVGAGI. The CDR3 is 13 residues long. Trimming stripped 5 bases from V and 8 bases from J, with 12 bases between. MiXCR, run by TCRdb on the 5' RACE reads, gives a single entry per CDR3 protein. This sample yields 74,000 or so distinct CDR3 sequences, of which around 10% are seen a single time; 3.5% to 4% belongs to the top ten. The origin of this receptor is an adult who was a healthcare worker with PCR-confirmed SARS-CoV-2 infection or an uninfected control (not recorded which). V and J are TRBV6-5 and TRBJ1-4; D is uncertain. Input material: whole blood. The CDR3 nucleotides are TGTGCCAGCAGTCTACGACACCTCGAAAAACTGTTTTTT. Its translation is CASSLRHLEKLFF.